The 18 T cell receptor beta chains below were found in one sample sequenced in a study of blood T cell repertoires in COVID-19. Method: immunoSEQ multiplex PCR; TCRdb's copy keeps in-frame clones and lacks some. The sample contains fewer than 350,000 clones, 70% to 90% of which appear only once. The sequenced sample was peripheral blood. Source of these receptors: a woman aged 25 to 39 who had recovered from COVID-19.

V and J are TRBV2 and TRBJ1-2, with D unresolved. Germline loops: CDR1 SNHLY, CDR2 FYNNEI. CDR3 length: 15 amino acids. V lost 1 base, J lost 6 bases, and 15 bases lay in between. The CDR3 coding sequence is TGTGCCAGCAGTGAAGGTCAGGCTCTTCGGAATGGCTACACCTTC. Protein product: CASSEGQALRNGYTF.

This clone was counted once. J is TRBJ2-2 and V is TRBV5-4; possibly TRBD2 for D (6 bases). V lost 6 bases, J lost 2 bases, and 14 bases lay in between. Germline V gives CDR1 SGHNT, CDR2 YYREEE (reference sequence). The CDR3 sequence is 15 residues long. This CDR3 is CASTIGGVNTGELFF. The CDR3 DNA follows: TGTGCCAGCACTATCGGCGGGGTTAACACCGGGGAGCTGTTTTTT.

This chain uses TRBV6-4 with TRBJ1-1; perhaps TRBD1 as D (6 bases). The CDR3 totals 16 residues. Germline CDR1 MRHNA, CDR2 SNTAGT. V shed 5 bases and J shed 0 bases, with 16 bases lying between them. The CDR3 bases are TGTGCCAGCAGTCACGATGGACAGTACATGAACACTGAAGCTTTCTTT. It encodes CASSHDGQYMNTEAFF.

A word on this clone: Other DNA variants within this sample encode the same CDR3. This chain connects TRBV18 to TRBJ1-4, with a tentative D call TRBD1 (5 bases). Trimming took 3 bases from V and 1 from J, leaving 9 bases between them. Germline V gene data show CDR1 as KGHSH and CDR2 as LQKENI. This CDR3 region has 15 residues. This CDR3 is CASSPTGGTNEKLFF. The CDR3 bases are TGTGCCAGCTCACCTACCGGGGGAACTAATGAAAAACTGTTTTTT.

V is TRBV3-1 (or the pseudogene TRBV3-2) and J is TRBJ1-2; unclear D gene. Germline V gene sequence: CDR1 LGHDT, CDR2 YNNKEL (reference sequence). The CDR3 has 15 amino acids. The germline V and J ends were trimmed by 4 bases and 2 bases, with 14 bases remaining between them. CDR3 bases: TGTGCCAGCAGCCGTCGAACAGTGCAAAACTATGGCTACACCTTC. Amino acids: CASSRRTVQNYGYTF.

This chain connects TRBV5-1 to TRBJ1-2, with D uncertain. CDR3 size: 14 residues. Germline assignment: CDR1 SGHRS and CDR2 YFSETQ. The V end lost 7 bases, the J end lost 2 bases, and 15 bases lay between the germline ends. CDR3 region: CASGDTSRNYGYTF. The DNA of the CDR3 is TGCGCCAGCGGCGACACCTCAAGGAACTATGGCTACACCTTC.

The rearrangement links TRBV19 to TRBJ2-1; 8 bases fit TRBD2. This CDR3 has 20 residues. Germline V CDR1 and CDR2: LNHDA, SQIVND (reference sequence). The junction had 15 bases not matched to a gene; V was cut back by 0 bases and J by 2 bases. In nucleotides, the CDR3 is TGTGCCAGTAGTATAGATTTAACGGGGGGGATGCGGTTGACCTACAATGAGCAGTTCTTC. It encodes CASSIDLTGGMRLTYNEQFF.

The gene calls are TRBV5-4 and TRBJ2-7, with 8 bases matching TRBD1. Looked up from germline, CDR1 is SGHNT and CDR2 is YYREEE (reference sequence). This CDR3 contains 14 residues. With V trimmed by 4 bases and J by 3 bases, 6 bases remained unmatched. The CDR3, as DNA: TGTGCCAGCAGCGAGCGAGACAGGGGCTACGAGCAGTACTTC. It encodes CASSERDRGYEQYF.

In regard to this clone: This specimen includes other DNA sequences encoding the same CDR3. The chain carries TRBV28 and TRBJ2-7; 7 bases fit TRBD2. The CDR3 extends over 13 amino acids. With V trimmed by 9 bases and J by 0 bases, 5 bases remained unmatched. Germline-derived CDR1 and CDR2 are MDHEN and SYDVKM. The CDR3 DNA reads as TGTGCCAGTAGTAGCGGGCTCTCCTACGAGCAGTACTTC. This gives the protein CASSSGLSYEQYF.

The genes are TRBV13 and TRBJ1-1; TRBD1 aligns across 9 bases. The germline CDR1 and CDR2 sequences are PRHDT and FYEKMQ (reference sequence). There are 15 residues in the CDR3. The J segment lost 1 base and the V segment lost 4 bases, leaving 4 bases of the junction unmatched. CDR3 residues: CASSSSDRGNTEAFF. The DNA of the CDR3 is TGTGCCAGCAGCTCATCGGACAGGGGGAACACTGAAGCTTTCTTT.

V usage is TRBV30 and J usage is TRBJ2-1, with D possibly being TRBD2 (7 bases). The CDR3 is 12 residues long. Trimming removed 0 bases from V and 13 bases from J, with 13 bases in between. Germline values: CDR1 GTSNPN, CDR2 SVGIG (reference sequence). In DNA form, the CDR3 reads TGTGCCTGGAGTGTACGGGGGGCCCCCCAGTTCTTC. Translated, it gives CAWSVRGAPQFF.

The chain recombines TRBV24-1 with TRBJ2-7; 10 bases map to TRBD1. The germline V gene has CDR1 KGHDR and CDR2 SFDVKD. Germline trimming cut 4 bases from V and 6 bases from J; bases unmatched to any gene: 8. This CDR3 has 15 residues. This CDR3 reads CATSEGGTGAREQYF. The CDR3 DNA sequence: TGTGCCACCAGTGAGGGCGGGACAGGGGCGCGCGAGCAGTACTTC.

The chain is built from TRBV4-1 and TRBJ1-4, with D unclear. V dropped 0 bases and J dropped 0 bases, with 8 bases sitting between them. This CDR3 has 16 residues. The germline V gene has CDR1 MGHRA and CDR2 YSYEKL. The CDR3 sequence: CASSQDYPATNEKLFF. Here the CDR3 DNA reads TGCGCCAGCAGCCAAGATTACCCGGCAACTAATGAAAAACTGTTTTTT.

With regard to this clone: This same CDR3 is encoded by further DNA sequences in the sample. J is TRBJ1-2 and V is TRBV28; no clear D gene. The CDR3 runs to 12 residues. Trimming removed 2 bases at V and 4 bases at J, with 5 bases between. Germline V lookup: CDR1 MDHEN, CDR2 SYDVKM. In nucleotides, the CDR3 is TGTGCCAGCAGTTTACGAGGCTATGGCTACACCTTC. Its protein is CASSLRGYGYTF.

The gene calls are TRBV9 and TRBJ2-3; 11 nucleotides line up with TRBD2. The germline V gene encodes CDR1 SGDLS and CDR2 YYNGEE. The V and J ends lost 4 bases and 3 bases, in that order; junction bases with no gene match: 13. This CDR3 comprises 18 residues. This CDR3 reads CASSLSSGRAWGTDTQYF. The CDR3, as DNA: TGTGCCAGCAGCCTAAGTAGCGGGAGGGCCTGGGGGACAGATACGCAGTATTTT.

The chain employs TRBV24-1 and TRBJ2-1, with 7 bases that match TRBD2. This CDR3 is built from 14 residues. Trimming took 3 bases from V and 6 from J; bases not matched to a gene: 4. CDR1 and CDR2 (germline): KGHDR, SFDVKD. CDR3: CATSDTSVGNEQFF. In DNA, the CDR3 is TGTGCCACCAGTGATACTAGCGTTGGCAATGAGCAGTTCTTC.

The chain links TRBV5-4 to TRBJ2-1; 10 bases line up with TRBD2. The CDR3 spans 15 residues. With V trimmed by 4 bases and J by 9 bases, 10 bases remained unmatched. The germline gives CDR1 SGHNT, CDR2 YYREEE (reference sequence). CDR3 sequence: CASSLPGLAVSEQFF. The CDR3 region has the DNA TGTGCCAGCAGCCTTCCCGGACTAGCGGTGAGTGAGCAGTTCTTC.

The V gene is TRBV2, the J gene TRBJ2-3; 10 positions agree with TRBD1. Germline-derived CDR1 and CDR2 are SNHLY and FYNNEI. The CDR3 is made up of 15 amino acids. The V segment lost 5 bases and the J segment 4 bases; nucleotides outside the gene matches: 6. For the CDR3, the DNA is TGTGCCAGCAGTCAAAACGGACAGGGGGCAGATACGCAGTATTTT. Its protein product is CASSQNGQGADTQYF.